The clone carrying this T cell receptor (beta chain) was counted only a few times. Per the authors' pipeline: Between roughly 20,000 and 690,600 TCRs appeared in each sample, and the median stood at about 93,000. One entry per CDR3 protein, called by TCRdb with MiXCR from the RACE reads. It is TCRdb's table, rather than the study itself, that gives the V and J calls and clone size. Of under 400,000 distinct CDR3 sequences listed, 5.1% are singletons. The CDR3 spans 16 residues. With 4 bases removed from V and 1 base from J, the gap between germline ends came to 15 bases. Germline CDR1 MNHEY, CDR2 SMNVEV (reference sequence). This sample is part of a study of human T cells and chemical hapten exposure. Time point in this sample: pre-sensitization, week 0. As for treatment: therapeutic diphenylcyclopropenone sensitization with weekly scalp DPC.

The sequence came from a woman in her fifties or sixties with alopecia areata. Some clones in this sample may be carry-over from other donors' samples. The chain joins TRBV27 to TRBJ2-3; D not resolved. Material: whole blood, obtained in connection with sensitization to the hapten diphenylcyclopropenone (DPC). Here the CDR3 DNA reads TGTGCCAGCAGTTATACCCCCCTGTATGGCACAGATACGCAGTATTTT. It encodes CASSYTPLYGTDTQYF.